What follows are 4 T cell receptor beta chains derived from one specimen sequenced in a study of blood T cell repertoires in COVID-19. Sequencing used immunoSEQ multiplex PCR; TCRdb keeps in-frame clones, though not all of them. The sample yields around 62,000 clones, 70% to 90% seen once. Sequencing used peripheral blood. Every receptor here comes from a human donor in a cohort sampled during active COVID-19.

This chain links TRBV5-4 with TRBJ2-7; 14 nucleotides match TRBD2. J lost 3 bases, V lost 4 bases, and 3 bases had no gene match. The germline gives CDR1 SGHNT, CDR2 YYREEE (reference sequence). CDR3 length equals 15 residues. CDR3 bases: TGTGCCAGCAGCCCTGGACTAGCGGGGGGCTACGAGCAGTACTTC. Translated, it gives CASSPGLAGGYEQYF. Full variable domain (rest looked up from reference TRBV5-4 and TRBJ2-7): ETGVTQSPTHLIKTRGQQVTLRCSSQSGHNTVSWYQQALGQGPQFIFQYYREEENGRGNFPPRFSGLQFPNYSSELNVNALELDDSALYLCASSPGLAGGYEQYFGPGTRLTVT.

CDR3 loop: CASSDSHTEAFF. The CDR3 coding sequence is TGTGCCAGCAGTGACAGCCACACTGAAGCTTTCTTT. The chain combines TRBV19 with TRBJ1-1; tentative D call: TRBD1 (5 bases). The germline V gene encodes CDR1 LNHDA and CDR2 SQIVND (reference sequence). V lost 9 bases, J lost 3 bases, and 11 bases lay in between. The CDR3 is 12 amino acids.

The chain combines TRBV19 with TRBJ2-2, with 8 bases identical to TRBD2. The germline V gene has CDR1 LNHDA and CDR2 SQIVND (reference sequence). The V segment lost 3 bases and the J segment 7 bases; nucleotides outside the gene matches: 4. There are 14 residues in the CDR3. The CDR3 DNA is TGTGCCAGTAGTATCAGCGGGGGTGGCGGGGAGCTGTTTTTT. It codes for CASSISGGGGELFF.

This sequence joins TRBV9 and TRBJ2-4; 7 bases are a match to TRBD2. Looked up from germline, CDR1 is SGDLS and CDR2 is YYNGEE. The CDR3 contains 15 residues. The V segment lost 7 bases and the J segment 6 bases; nucleotides outside the gene matches: 13. The CDR3 is CASPPETSQGNIQYF. The CDR3 DNA follows: TGTGCCAGCCCTCCTGAGACTAGCCAGGGAAACATTCAGTACTTC.